Listed below are T cell receptor beta chains from one sample, sequenced in a study of blood T cell repertoires in COVID-19. TCRdb's table, derived via immunoSEQ multiplex PCR, lists solely in-frame clones and lacks some. The repertoire includes 200,000 to 300,000 clones, around nine tenths of them detected once, and about 2.7% sits in the top ten. The sequenced sample consisted of PBMCs or T cells enriched from blood (not recorded which). Source of these receptors: a woman between 18 and 29 years old who had recovered from COVID-19. Both conserved end residues are part of each CDR3. Each record gives: V gene, J gene, clone size, D gene, CDR3 protein, CDR3 DNA. A D gene is named only where the DNA matches it firmly. Only some rows state a clone size, as once, few, many or a class for expanded clones.

TRBV28	TRBJ2-7	NA	TRBD2	CASWASGSTYEQYF	TGTGCCAGCTGGGCTAGCGGGTCAACCTACGAGCAGTACTTC
TRBV18	TRBJ1-1	NA	NA	CASSPAGHSTEAFF	TGTGCCAGCTCACCAGCGGGGCATAGCACTGAAGCTTTCTTT
TRBV7-9	TRBJ1-1	NA	NA	CASSLVVGGEAFF	TGTGCCAGCAGCTTAGTCGTCGGAGGTGAAGCTTTCTTT
TRBV7-2	TRBJ2-5	NA	NA	CASSQGQVVHSETQYF	TGTGCCAGCAGCCAGGGACAAGTAGTTCATTCAGAGACCCAGTACTTC
TRBV27	TRBJ1-5	NA	NA	CASSYTGAGRSNQPQHF	TGTGCCAGCAGTTACACGGGAGCAGGGCGAAGCAATCAGCCCCAGCATTTT
TRBV11-2	TRBJ2-2	NA	NA	CASSLGASRSGELFF	TGTGCCAGCAGCTTAGGGGCCAGTCGGTCCGGGGAGCTGTTTTTT
TRBV7-8	TRBJ2-7	NA	TRBD1	CASSLAPTGMRAYEQYF	TGTGCCAGCAGCTTAGCCCCGACAGGGATGAGGGCCTACGAGCAGTACTTC
TRBV10-3	TRBJ2-5	NA	TRBD2	CAISATSGVLDASQYF	TGTGCCATCAGTGCGACTAGCGGGGTCCTTGACGCGTCCCAGTACTTC
TRBV4-3	TRBJ2-7	once	TRBD1	CASSQGRTGGYEQYF	TGCGCCAGCAGCCAAGGACGGACAGGGGGCTACGAGCAGTACTTC
TRBV20-1	TRBJ1-5	once	NA	CSASRGPGGSRQPQHF	TGCAGTGCTAGTCGGGGGCCGGGGGGCTCGAGACAGCCCCAGCATTTT
TRBV27	TRBJ2-7	NA	NA	CASSFDRDSYEQYF	TGTGCCAGCAGTTTTGACAGAGACTCCTACGAGCAGTACTTC
TRBV18	TRBJ2-6	NA	TRBD2	CASSPPKLAGVSGANVLTF	TGTGCCAGCTCACCGCCTAAACTAGCGGGAGTTTCTGGGGCCAACGTCCTGACTTTC
TRBV5-5	TRBJ1-1	few	NA	CASSWPGGSEAFF	TGTGCCAGCAGCTGGCCGGGGGGGTCGGAAGCTTTCTTT
TRBV6-2/TRBV6-3	TRBJ1-1	NA	TRBD1	CASSQFSTMTGTAFF	TGTGCCAGCAGCCAATTTTCAACTATGACAGGGACGGCTTTCTTT
TRBV4-1	TRBJ1-1	NA	NA	CASSQAYGSPAFF	TGCGCCAGCAGCCAAGCGTACGGGAGTCCAGCTTTCTTT
TRBV30	TRBJ1-5	NA	NA	CAWSIFRGSGSTQHF	TGTGCCTGGAGTATCTTTCGGGGGTCGGGCAGTACCCAGCATTTT
TRBV10-3	TRBJ1-1	NA	TRBD1	CAISPGTGTENTEAFF	TGTGCCATCAGTCCAGGGACAGGCACAGAGAACACTGAAGCTTTCTTT
TRBV28	TRBJ2-2	few	NA	CASSLVDSRNTGELFF	TGTGCCAGCAGTTTAGTCGACAGTAGGAACACCGGGGAGCTGTTTTTT
TRBV5-1	TRBJ2-1	once	NA	CASRLGGGEYNEQFF	TGCGCCAGCCGCCTCGGAGGGGGCGAGTACAATGAGCAGTTCTTC
TRBV4-3	TRBJ1-5	NA	NA	CASSQALGGSQPQHF	TGCGCCAGCAGCCAAGCCCTTGGGGGGAGTCAGCCCCAGCATTTT
TRBV7-2	TRBJ2-5	NA	NA	CASSLHSVGGETQYF	TGTGCCAGCAGCTTACATTCCGTAGGGGGAGAGACCCAGTACTTC
TRBV24-1	TRBJ1-5	NA	TRBD1	CATAGTANQPQHF	TGTGCCACCGCCGGGACAGCAAATCAGCCCCAGCATTTT
TRBV7-6	TRBJ1-4	NA	NA	CASSSGGKLFF	TGTGCCAGCAGCTCGGGTGGGAAACTGTTTTTT
TRBV19	TRBJ1-5	NA	TRBD1	CASSEGAHNQPQHF	TGTGCCAGTTCAGAGGGGGCTCACAATCAGCCCCAGCATTTT
TRBV14	TRBJ1-4	once	TRBD1	CASSQTGGREKLFF	TGTGCCAGCAGCCAAACAGGGGGACGAGAAAAACTGTTTTTT
TRBV7-9	TRBJ1-5	NA	NA	CASSLGGYGQPQHF	TGTGCCAGCAGCTTAGGAGGGTATGGTCAGCCCCAGCATTTT
TRBV6-5	TRBJ1-6	NA	NA	CASSYSNRANSPLHF	TGTGCCAGCAGTTACTCGAACAGGGCTAATTCACCCCTCCACTTT
TRBV30	TRBJ1-2	NA	NA	CAGQWDMRGYTF	TGTGCCGGACAGTGGGACATGAGGGGCTACACCTTC
TRBV10-2	TRBJ2-1	many	TRBD2	CASSVAAGGQSEQFF	TGCGCCAGCAGTGTAGCAGCGGGAGGGCAGAGTGAGCAGTTCTTC
TRBV7-2	TRBJ2-5	NA	TRBD1	CASSLGMGQGGTQYF	TGTGCCAGCAGCTTAGGAATGGGACAGGGTGGGACCCAGTACTTC
TRBV19	TRBJ2-1	NA	TRBD2	CASTPGGGEQFF	TGTGCCAGTACCCCGGGGGGGGGTGAGCAGTTCTTC
TRBV18	TRBJ1-3	NA	NA	CASSPFGPSDSGNTIYF	TGTGCCAGCTCACCTTTTGGGCCCTCTGATTCTGGAAACACCATATATTTT
TRBV7-2	TRBJ1-4	NA	TRBD1	CASSLSHRGDEKLFF	TGTGCCAGCAGCTTATCTCACAGGGGGGATGAAAAACTGTTTTTT
TRBV10-1	TRBJ2-7	NA	NA	CASSPLGSSYEQYF	TGCGCCAGCAGCCCTCTAGGATCCTCCTACGAGCAGTACTTC
TRBV27	TRBJ2-7	once	TRBD2	CASSPQREILYEQYF	TGTGCCAGCAGTCCCCAGCGGGAGATCCTCTACGAGCAGTACTTC
TRBV5-5	TRBJ1-3	few	NA	CASSLAWRVGNTIYF	TGTGCCAGCAGCTTGGCCTGGAGGGTTGGAAACACCATATATTTT
TRBV6-5	TRBJ1-5	NA	NA	CASSYSQNQPQHF	TGTGCCAGCAGTTACTCGCAGAATCAGCCCCAGCATTTT
TRBV5-6	TRBJ1-1	NA	NA	CASSLAAGNTEAFF	TGTGCCAGCAGCTTGGCGGCAGGGAACACTGAAGCTTTCTTT